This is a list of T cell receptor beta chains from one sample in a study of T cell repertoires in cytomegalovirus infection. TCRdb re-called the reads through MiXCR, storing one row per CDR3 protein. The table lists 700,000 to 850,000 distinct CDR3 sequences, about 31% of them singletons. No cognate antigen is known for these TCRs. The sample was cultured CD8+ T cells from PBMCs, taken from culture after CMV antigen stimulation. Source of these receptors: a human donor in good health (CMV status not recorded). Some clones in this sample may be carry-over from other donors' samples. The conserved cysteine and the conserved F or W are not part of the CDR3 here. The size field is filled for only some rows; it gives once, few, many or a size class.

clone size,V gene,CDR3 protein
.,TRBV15,ATGSGTSLQETQY
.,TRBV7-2,ASSFSGGADGNTIY
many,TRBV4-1,ASSQGTSGGNEQF
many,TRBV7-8,ASSFGPGRSNSPLH
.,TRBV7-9,ASSPKGRADEQY
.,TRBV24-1,ATSEGAQDEQF
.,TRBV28,ASRPLDRGLEETQY
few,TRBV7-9,ASSLQVPYEQY
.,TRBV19,ASSTLILAGGPSSYNEQF
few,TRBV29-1,SVVAKQDSTLDYGYT
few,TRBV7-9,ASSLRSDDGYT
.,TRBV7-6,ASSLRGRGESYNEQF
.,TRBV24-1,ATSDSAYTDTQY
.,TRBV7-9,ASRDLDSSSYNEQF
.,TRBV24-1,ATSDFRGQRT
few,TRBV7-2,ASSFPETYEQY
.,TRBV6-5,ASGGGTVGEQY
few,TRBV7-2,ASSLEQGDTGELF
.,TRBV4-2,ASSQDPRGGYT
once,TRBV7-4,ATDRDSTGELF
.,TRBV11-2,ASSPYRTSGGAGEQF
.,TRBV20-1,SARVDRDSHNSPLH
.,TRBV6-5,ASTPRRGYNQPQH
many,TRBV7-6,ASSFFSWDTEAF
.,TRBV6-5,ASLGWDTEAF
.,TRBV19,ASSRQGSGGNQPQH
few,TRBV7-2,ASSLARDRVKNIQY
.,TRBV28,ASSSYPRQIAKNIQY
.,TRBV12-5,ASGLGDRNYGYT
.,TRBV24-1,ATSPGAGANVLT
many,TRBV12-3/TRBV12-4,ASSGGGTIPSFDTDTQY
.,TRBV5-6,ASRMGSEGEETQY
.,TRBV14,ASSSGATNEKLF
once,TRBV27,ASSLVFTGLNSPLH
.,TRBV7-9,ASSEGQDDPAGTQY
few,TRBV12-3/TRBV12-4,ASSRTAGTDGYT
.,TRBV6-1,ASSATGTALH
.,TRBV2,ASSSRQSTTNEKLF
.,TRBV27,ASSGRGLGNSPLH
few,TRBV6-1,ASSEGPQGAKNIQY
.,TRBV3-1,ASSHIFGGGHLNEQF
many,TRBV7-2,ASSLSDGVSNQPQH
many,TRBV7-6,ASSLGPRGVTNEQF